These T cell receptor beta chains were read from a single sample in a study of human T cells and chemical hapten exposure. TCRdb used MiXCR to reprocess the RACE reads, holding one entry per CDR3 protein. The table lists under 130,000 distinct CDR3 sequences, approximately 36% of them singletons. The input for sequencing was whole blood, taken in connection with sensitization to the hapten diphenylcyclopropenone (DPC). The receptors stem from a man in his forties or fifties with alopecia areata. Some clones in this sample may be carry-over from other donors' samples. The conserved cysteine and the conserved F or W are not part of the CDR3 here.

V gene	J gene	CDR3 protein
TRBV7-5	TRBJ2-3	ISVPEVSGESTDTQY
TRBV7-9	TRBJ1-3	ASSLALAAGNTIY
TRBV6-5	TRBJ2-3	ASSYRDYTDTQY
TRBV7-2	TRBJ1-1	ASSPRGSRNTEAF
TRBV20-1	TRBJ2-7	SARDRAKGPYEQY
TRBV12-3/TRBV12-4	TRBJ2-1	ASSLERLAGVNEQF
TRBV5-1	TRBJ2-1	ASSLGEASNEQF
TRBV5-5	TRBJ2-3	ASSLVRTETDTQY
TRBV7-2	TRBJ2-7	ASSGGLVYEQY
TRBV29-1	TRBJ2-6	SVGGGFGANVLT
TRBV30	TRBJ1-1	AWGDSSNTEAF
TRBV29-1	TRBJ2-3	SLGQGQSDTQY
TRBV4-3	TRBJ2-1	ASSQDLIGSGSQRL
TRBV13	TRBJ2-3	ASSLGQFGYTDTQY
TRBV27	TRBJ1-6	ASSFRQGNSYNSPLH
TRBV24-1	TRBJ2-2	ATSDLQGSAGELF
TRBV6-5	TRBJ1-1	ASSRTRAEAF
TRBV20-1	TRBJ1-4	SAMTGVGEKLF
TRBV6-6	TRBJ1-1	ASRFGQGRTEAF
TRBV2	TRBJ2-3	ASYLGLAFDTQY
TRBV5-1	TRBJ2-1	ASSLVGGWADEQF
TRBV29-1	TRBJ2-3	SANGLHTDTQY
TRBV12-3/TRBV12-4	TRBJ2-1	ASSPFQLGNEQF
TRBV12-3/TRBV12-4	TRBJ1-2	ASTLGDVYGYT
TRBV29-1	TRBJ2-4	SVEGDVDIQY
TRBV12-3/TRBV12-4	TRBJ2-1	ASSFRWGYNEQF
TRBV6-2/TRBV6-3	TRBJ2-5	ASSYGITPQETQY
TRBV20-1	TRBJ2-7	SARTGTYTYEQY
TRBV7-8	TRBJ2-7	ASSLVARAYEQY
TRBV6-2/TRBV6-3	TRBJ2-3	ASNPGRDISMNTQY
TRBV14	TRBJ1-6	ASGLQQDSPLH
TRBV29-1	TRBJ1-1	SVDDRVTGTEAF
TRBV20-1	TRBJ2-1	SADRNEQF
TRBV6-2/TRBV6-3	TRBJ2-5	ASSRGHQETQY
TRBV7-9	TRBJ2-3	ASSRGADTQY
TRBV11-2	TRBJ2-3	ASSIPSGLSGTDTQY
TRBV29-1	TRBJ2-7	SVNRGDSEQY
TRBV9	TRBJ1-2	ASSVAWGENYGYT
TRBV21-1	TRBJ2-2	ASSKESEGVNTGELF
TRBV3-1	TRBJ2-1	ASSQRQVTTWDEQF
TRBV6-2/TRBV6-3	TRBJ2-2	ASSYSRQGSGELF
TRBV6-5	TRBJ2-2	ASSYLRNTGELF
TRBV4-2	TRBJ2-6	ASSQEGGLISGANVLT
TRBV29-1	TRBJ1-3	SVEEGGNTIY
TRBV4-3	TRBJ2-2	ASSQEASGFFANTGELF
TRBV12-3/TRBV12-4	TRBJ2-7	ASSLSQPGTYEQY
TRBV10-3	TRBJ2-5	AISEYRGRWQETQY
TRBV10-3	TRBJ2-1	AVTSGPGEQF
TRBV7-9	TRBJ2-5	ASSKTGTSVDQETQY
TRBV28	TRBJ2-5	ASSFGWTGGGETQY
TRBV24-1	TRBJ2-7	ATSDFRGSEQY
TRBV6-2/TRBV6-3	TRBJ2-1	ASSRMTVRWSNEQF
TRBV6-2/TRBV6-3	TRBJ2-2	ASSYSTLAGSTGELF